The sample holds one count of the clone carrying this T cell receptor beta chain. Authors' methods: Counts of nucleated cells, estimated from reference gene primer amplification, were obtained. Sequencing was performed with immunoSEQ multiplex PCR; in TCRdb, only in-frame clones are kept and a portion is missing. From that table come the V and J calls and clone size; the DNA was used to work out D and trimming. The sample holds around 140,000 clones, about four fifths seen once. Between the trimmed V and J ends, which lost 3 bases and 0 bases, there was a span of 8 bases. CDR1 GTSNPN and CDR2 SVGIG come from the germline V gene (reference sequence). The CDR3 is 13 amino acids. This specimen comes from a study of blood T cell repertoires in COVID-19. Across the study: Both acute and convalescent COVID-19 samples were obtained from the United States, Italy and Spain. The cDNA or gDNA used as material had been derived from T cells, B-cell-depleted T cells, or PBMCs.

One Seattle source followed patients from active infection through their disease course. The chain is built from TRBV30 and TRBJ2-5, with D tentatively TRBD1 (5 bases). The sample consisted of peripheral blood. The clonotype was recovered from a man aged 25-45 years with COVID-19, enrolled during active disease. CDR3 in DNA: TGTGCCTGGAGAATCAGGGACCAAGAGACCCAGTACTTC. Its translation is CAWRIRDQETQYF.